This T cell receptor (beta chain) was captured in a study of human T cells and chemical hapten exposure. Described time point: pre-sensitization, week 0. The treatment here: therapeutic diphenylcyclopropenone sensitization with weekly scalp DPC. TCRdb recomputed calls from the RACE reads with MiXCR, one row per CDR3 protein. The sample records approximately 77,000 distinct CDR3 sequences, about 14% being singletons. The germline V gene encodes CDR1 MRHNA and CDR2 SNTAGT. The V and J ends lost 0 bases and 4 bases respectively, with 18 bases between them. This CDR3 has 17 amino acids. In this sample, this clonotype turned up a few times.

The source is a woman aged 45 to 65 with alopecia areata. Some clones in this sample may be carry-over from other donors' samples. This chain joins TRBV6-4 and TRBJ2-5; D not resolved. Sample: whole blood, taken in connection with sensitization to the hapten diphenylcyclopropenone (DPC). For the CDR3, the DNA is TGTGCCAGCAGTGACTCGAGTCGCTCCGTGGCCTCAGAGACCCAGTACTTC. This translates into CASSDSSRSVASETQYF.